Listed below are T cell receptor beta chains from one sample, sequenced in a study of blood T cell repertoires in COVID-19. Sequenced by immunoSEQ multiplex PCR; TCRdb stores in-frame clones only, minus some. In the table there are about 120,000 clones, 88% of which are singletons. The material sequenced was peripheral blood. These receptors came from a man aged 45-60 years with acute or convalescent COVID-19. Each CDR3 is given with its conserved first and last residue.

length	V	J	CDR3
14	TRBV9	TRBJ2-7	CASSLQLGGYEQYF
15	TRBV6-5	TRBJ1-1	CASRTGGQGRSSAFF
13	TRBV7-2	TRBJ2-7	CASSPGTFYEQYF
11	TRBV7-9	TRBJ2-7	CATTGTYEQYF
15	TRBV9	TRBJ2-7	CASSVAAASSYEQYF
16	TRBV5-1	TRBJ1-2	CASSLEPSTGGIDYTF
14	TRBV5-5	TRBJ1-2	CASSPEEGGYGYTF
16	TRBV7-9	TRBJ1-5	CASSYAGTGGSQPQHF
14	TRBV15	TRBJ2-1	CATSSSGSDNEQFF
13	TRBV12-3/TRBV12-4	TRBJ2-3	CASSSYSTDTQYF
16	TRBV21-1	TRBJ1-1	CASSKPIDFDNTEAFF
13	TRBV30	TRBJ2-7	CAWRAAANHEQYF
13	TRBV19	TRBJ2-7	CASSDRGPYEQYF
15	TRBV4-1	TRBJ2-7	CASRLEGRLPYEQYF
14	TRBV19	TRBJ1-2	CASSMSSTNYGYTF
13	TRBV2	TRBJ1-1	CASGGGGNTEAFF
11	TRBV7-9	TRBJ2-1	CASRRGQSQFF
12	TRBV12-3/TRBV12-4	TRBJ1-2	CASSLRGYGYTF
13	TRBV19	TRBJ1-2	CASSHRVSYGYTF
14	TRBV2	TRBJ2-5	CASSPRAGQETQYF
17	TRBV4-1	TRBJ1-1	CASSQESIWEMNTEAFF
15	TRBV5-8	TRBJ2-3	CASSFRGSKTDTQYF
18	TRBV21-1	TRBJ2-2	CASSKDWDSGANTGELFF
16	TRBV4-3	TRBJ2-2	CASSRLSTANTGELFF
17	TRBV3-1/TRBV3-2	TRBJ2-2	CASSLGLAGDSAGELFF
13	TRBV27	TRBJ1-2	CASSSNRGDGYTF
13	TRBV28	TRBJ1-4	CASRTGGNEKLFF
15	TRBV5-6	TRBJ2-4	CASREGGLAKNIQYF
15	TRBV5-1	TRBJ1-1	CASSLGDRVYTEAFF
15	TRBV10-3	TRBJ2-7	CAIRPAGTSGAEQYF
16	TRBV27	TRBJ1-4	CASSWSSGTQYEKLFF
15	TRBV10-1	TRBJ1-2	CASRMTGKEAYGYTF
14	TRBV14	TRBJ1-2	CASSQDGRGGGYTF
19	TRBV27	TRBJ2-7	CASSLSGVGTSGSSYEQYF
16	TRBV11-2	TRBJ1-3	CASSRRGTGTGNTIYF
16	TRBV24-1	TRBJ2-1	CATTKASGRNYNEQFF
14	TRBV5-6	TRBJ2-1	CASSFGAGFSEQFF
13	TRBV30	TRBJ2-3	CAWMDGASNTQYF
17	TRBV5-1	TRBJ1-2	CASSPWVGTGLDYGYTF
16	TRBV27	TRBJ2-2	CASSLPTGFLNGELFF
14	TRBV6-4	TRBJ2-1	CASLSGYSYNEQFF
19	TRBV7-6	TRBJ1-3	CASSLADSGGFIPGNTIYF
16	TRBV5-4	TRBJ2-3	CASSGGTSGNTDTQYF
12	TRBV27	TRBJ2-7	CATGTGFHEQYF
15	TRBV7-2	TRBJ2-7	CASRGWGLAGIEQYF
17	TRBV7-9	TRBJ1-3	CASSLGRGLSSGNTIYF
14	TRBV5-4	TRBJ2-7	CASKSQRDGYEQYF
15	TRBV30	TRBJ1-4	CAWSDLKGVGEKLFF
14	TRBV2	TRBJ2-7	CASTFKQGPYEQYF